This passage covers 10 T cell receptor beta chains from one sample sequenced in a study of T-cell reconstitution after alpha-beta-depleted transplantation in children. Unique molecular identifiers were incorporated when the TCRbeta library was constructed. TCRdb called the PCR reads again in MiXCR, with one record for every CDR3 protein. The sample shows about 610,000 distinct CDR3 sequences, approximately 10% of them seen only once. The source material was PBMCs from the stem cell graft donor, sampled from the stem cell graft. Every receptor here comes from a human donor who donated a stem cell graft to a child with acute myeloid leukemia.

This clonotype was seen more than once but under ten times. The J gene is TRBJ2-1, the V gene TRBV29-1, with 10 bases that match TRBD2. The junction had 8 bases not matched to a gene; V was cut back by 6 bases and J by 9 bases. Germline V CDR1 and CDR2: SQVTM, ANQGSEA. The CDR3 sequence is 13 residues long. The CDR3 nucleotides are TGCAGCGTCAAGCGGGAGGGCCGAGGTGAGCAGTTCTTC. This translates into CSVKREGRGEQFF.

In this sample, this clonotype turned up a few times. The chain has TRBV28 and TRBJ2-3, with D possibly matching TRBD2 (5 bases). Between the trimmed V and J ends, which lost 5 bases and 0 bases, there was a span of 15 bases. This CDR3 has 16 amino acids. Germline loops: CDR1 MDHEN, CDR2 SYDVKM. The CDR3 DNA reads TGTGCCAGCAGTCCCCTTGCGGGCCCGAGCACAGATACGCAGTATTTT. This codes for CASSPLAGPSTDTQYF.

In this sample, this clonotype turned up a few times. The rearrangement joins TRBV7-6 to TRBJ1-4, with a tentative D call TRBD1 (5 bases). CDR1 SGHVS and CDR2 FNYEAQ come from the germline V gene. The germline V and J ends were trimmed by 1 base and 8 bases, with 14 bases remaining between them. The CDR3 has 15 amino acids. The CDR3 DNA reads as TGTGCCAGCAGCTTAGAGGTCGGGGCATCGGAAAAACTGTTTTTT. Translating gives CASSLEVGASEKLFF.

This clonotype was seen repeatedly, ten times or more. The chain's CDR3 is CASTRDSGRGNEQFF. As DNA, the CDR3 is TGTGCCAGCACCCGGGATAGCGGGAGAGGGAATGAGCAGTTCTTC. This rearrangement joins TRBV6-2 or TRBV6-3 to TRBJ2-1; TRBD2 matches 9 bases. Germline trimming cut 7 bases from V and 7 bases from J; bases unmatched to any gene: 11. The germline CDR1 and CDR2 sequences are MNHEY and SVGEGT. The CDR3 spans 15 residues.

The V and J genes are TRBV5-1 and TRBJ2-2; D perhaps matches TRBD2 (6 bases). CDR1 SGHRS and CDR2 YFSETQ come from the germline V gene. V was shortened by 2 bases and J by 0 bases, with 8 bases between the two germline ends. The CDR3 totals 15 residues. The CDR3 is CASSFSGPNTGELFF. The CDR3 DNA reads TGCGCCAGCAGCTTTAGCGGCCCGAACACCGGGGAGCTGTTTTTT. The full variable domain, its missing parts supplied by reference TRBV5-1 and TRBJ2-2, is KAGVTQTPRYLIKTRGQQVTLSCSPISGHRSVSWYQQTPGQGLQFLFEYFSETQRNKGNFPGRFSGRQFSNSRSEMNVSTLELGDSALYLCASSFSGPNTGELFFGEGSRLTVL.

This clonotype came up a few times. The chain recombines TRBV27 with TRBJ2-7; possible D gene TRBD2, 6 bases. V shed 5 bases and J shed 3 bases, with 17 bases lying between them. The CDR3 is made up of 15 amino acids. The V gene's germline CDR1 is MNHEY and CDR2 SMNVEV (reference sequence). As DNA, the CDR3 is TGTGCCAGCAGTCCTTCTAGCGCCAAGGACTACGAGCAGTACTTC. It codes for CASSPSSAKDYEQYF.

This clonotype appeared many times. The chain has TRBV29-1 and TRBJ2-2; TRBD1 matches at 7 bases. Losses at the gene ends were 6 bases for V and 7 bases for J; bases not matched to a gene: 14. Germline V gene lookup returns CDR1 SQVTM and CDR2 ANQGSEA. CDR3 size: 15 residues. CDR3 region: CSVPLGQSAGGELFF. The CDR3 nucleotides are TGCAGCGTCCCCTTGGGACAGTCAGCCGGCGGGGAGCTGTTTTTT.

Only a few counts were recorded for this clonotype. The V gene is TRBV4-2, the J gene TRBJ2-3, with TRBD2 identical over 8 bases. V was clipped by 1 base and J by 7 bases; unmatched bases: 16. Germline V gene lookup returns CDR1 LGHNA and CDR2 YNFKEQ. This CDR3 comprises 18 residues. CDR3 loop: CASSQAPNAAGEKNTQYF. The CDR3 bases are TGTGCCAGCAGCCAAGCACCCAACGCAGCGGGAGAAAAAAATACGCAGTATTTT.

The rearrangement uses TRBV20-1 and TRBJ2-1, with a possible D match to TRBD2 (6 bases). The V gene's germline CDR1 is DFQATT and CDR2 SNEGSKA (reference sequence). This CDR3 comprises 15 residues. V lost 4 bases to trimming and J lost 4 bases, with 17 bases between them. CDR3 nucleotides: TGCAGTGCTACCCCGACTAGTCCGCGGTACAATGAGCAGTTCTTC. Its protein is CSATPTSPRYNEQFF.

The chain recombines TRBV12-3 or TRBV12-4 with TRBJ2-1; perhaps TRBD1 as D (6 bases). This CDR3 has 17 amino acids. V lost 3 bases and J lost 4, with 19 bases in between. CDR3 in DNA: TGTGCCAGCAGTTTTCGGGTAGGGGGTTGGGGTTACAATGAGCAGTTCTTC. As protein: CASSFRVGGWGYNEQFF.